A single sample is the source of the 22 T cell receptor beta chains below, sequenced in a study of blood T cell repertoires in COVID-19 (dated by TCRdb to the early 2020s). Receptor amplification or capture employed the immunoSEQ multiplex PCR assay. Not all clones reach the TCRdb copy of this immuneACCESS table, which keeps in-frame sequences only. Checked studies attribute under half of the gap to unresolved V genes and leave the rest unexplained. The sample contains about 170,000 clones, roughly 86% of them found a single time. About 2.5% of the sample is taken by the ten largest. Sequencing was performed on peripheral blood. Receptor source: a woman of 80 years or more with COVID-19, enrolled during active disease.

The chain is built from TRBV7-3 and TRBJ2-1; 9 bases align to TRBD2. Losses at the gene ends were 4 bases for V and 4 bases for J; bases not matched to a gene: 11. Germline values: CDR1 SGHTA, CDR2 FQGTGA. The CDR3 runs to 17 residues. CDR3 region: CASSSGLGLAGYNEQFF. As DNA, the CDR3 is TGTGCCAGCAGCTCAGGCCTCGGCCTAGCGGGATACAATGAGCAGTTCTTC.

This clone was seen a single time. The rearrangement links TRBV7-2 to TRBJ2-3; D may be TRBD2 (6 bases). Germline CDR1 SGHTA, CDR2 FQGNSA. Deletions cut 4 bases from V and 1 base from J, with 12 bases between. The CDR3 runs to 15 residues. Here the CDR3 DNA reads TGTGCCAGCAGCTCTACTAGCCGGGGCACAGATACGCAGTATTTT. It encodes CASSSTSRGTDTQYF.

This sequence joins TRBV27 and TRBJ2-2; D might be TRBD2 (7 bases). Trimming shortened V by 2 bases and J by 7 bases, and 17 bases separated the two germline ends. The germline CDR1 and CDR2 sequences are MNHEY and SMNVEV (reference sequence). The CDR3 runs to 16 residues. This CDR3 is CASSLRGGAIVGELFF. CDR3 nucleotides: TGTGCCAGCAGTTTACGTGGGGGGGCCATTGTCGGGGAGCTGTTTTTT.

This clone came up once. CDR3 protein: CASSPPGLAGVWSTDTQYF. As DNA, the CDR3 is TGTGCCAGCAGTCCGCCGGGTCTAGCGGGAGTGTGGAGCACAGATACGCAGTATTTT. V usage is TRBV27 and J usage is TRBJ2-3, with 10 bases aligning to TRBD2. The CDR3 loop spans 19 amino acids. The V and J ends lost 5 bases and 0 bases, in that order; junction bases with no gene match: 14. CDR1 is MNHEY, CDR2 SMNVEV, per germline (reference sequence).

A few counts support this clone. The V call is TRBV28, the J call TRBJ1-2, with 7 bases fitting TRBD1. This CDR3 has 14 residues. The junction had 4 bases not matched to a gene; V was cut back by 1 base and J by 5 bases. Germline V gene data show CDR1 as MDHEN and CDR2 as SYDVKM. The chain's CDR3 is CASSLSDRTYGYTF. The CDR3 DNA reads as TGTGCCAGCAGTTTATCGGACAGGACATATGGCTACACCTTC.

This clone was seen a single time. The chain employs TRBV29-1 and TRBJ2-7; 8 bases match TRBD1. The CDR3 runs to 12 residues. The germline gives CDR1 SQVTM, CDR2 ANQGSEA. V gave up 5 bases and J gave up 2 bases; unmatched junction bases: 2. CDR3 bases: TGCAGCGTTCGACAGGGGCCCTACGAGCAGTACTTC. This sequence encodes CSVRQGPYEQYF.

This clone was seen only once. V usage is TRBV3-1 (or the pseudogene TRBV3-2) and J usage is TRBJ2-2; TRBD2 aligns across 11 bases. Germline CDR1 LGHDT, CDR2 YNNKEL (reference sequence). The CDR3 loop spans 16 amino acids. With 1 base clipped from V and 4 bases from J, the junction kept 2 bases outside the gene matches. The CDR3 here is CASSQGLAGITGELFF. The CDR3 nucleotides are TGTGCCAGCAGCCAAGGACTAGCGGGAATCACCGGGGAGCTGTTTTTT.

The J gene is TRBJ1-1, the V gene TRBV29-1; D ambiguous. The CDR3 has 13 residues. V was trimmed by 6 bases and J by 0 bases, leaving 11 bases between them. Per germline, CDR1 SQVTM and CDR2 ANQGSEA. Here the CDR3 reads CSVSLSVNTEAFF. The CDR3 nucleotides read TGCAGCGTGTCTCTTTCGGTGAACACTGAAGCTTTCTTT. Filled out from reference TRBV29-1 and TRBJ1-1, the complete variable domain reads SAVISQKPSRDICQRGTSLTIQCQVDSQVTMMFWYRQQPGQSLTLIATANQGSEATYESGFVIDKFPISRPNLTFSTLTVSNMSPEDSSIYLCSVSLSVNTEAFFGQGTRLTVV.

The CDR3 loop is CASSFSSGGSGAQYF. CDR3 in DNA: TGTGCCAGCAGTTTCTCTAGCGGGGGTTCAGGGGCCCAGTACTTC. This rearrangement joins TRBV6-5 to TRBJ2-5; TRBD2 aligns across 10 bases. This CDR3 region has 15 residues. Unmatched junction bases numbered 11, after V lost 4 bases and J lost 9 bases. Germline lookup yields CDR1 MNHEY and CDR2 SVGAGI.

V and J are TRBV5-4 and TRBJ2-3; 10 bases fit TRBD1. Trimming removed 5 bases from V and 2 bases from J; junction bases left unmatched: 5. This CDR3 region has 15 residues. The germline V gene encodes CDR1 SGHNT and CDR2 YYREEE (reference sequence). CDR3 coding DNA: TGTGCCAGCAGACCGGACAGGGGGATCACAGATACGCAGTATTTT. Encoded protein: CASRPDRGITDTQYF.

This chain connects TRBV29-1 to TRBJ1-1; maybe TRBD1 (5 bases). V was shortened by 5 bases and J by 1 base, with 8 bases between the two germline ends. Germline assignment: CDR1 SQVTM and CDR2 ANQGSEA. The CDR3 is 12 residues long. CDR3 coding DNA: TGCAGCGTTCGCAGGGCGAACACTGAAGCTTTCTTT. It yields the protein CSVRRANTEAFF. The variable domain in full, completed from reference TRBV29-1 and TRBJ1-1, reads SAVISQKPSRDICQRGTSLTIQCQVDSQVTMMFWYRQQPGQSLTLIATANQGSEATYESGFVIDKFPISRPNLTFSTLTVSNMSPEDSSIYLCSVRRANTEAFFGQGTRLTVV.

The rearrangement uses TRBV14 and TRBJ2-7, with 9 bases matching TRBD2. Germline assignment: CDR1 SGHDN and CDR2 FVKESK. V lost 3 bases, J lost 1 base, and 4 bases stayed unmatched. CDR3 length: 15 residues. The CDR3 region is CASSQPGLASYEQYF. The CDR3 DNA follows: TGTGCCAGCAGCCAGCCGGGACTAGCTTCCTACGAGCAGTACTTC.

This sequence joins TRBV19 and TRBJ2-7; a weak D match, TRBD1 (7 bases). This CDR3 comprises 13 residues. CDR1 and CDR2 (germline): LNHDA, SQIVND (reference sequence). Deletions cut 5 bases from V and 3 bases from J, with 11 bases between. CDR3 DNA: TGTGCCAGTAGTTGGCAGGGGGGCTACGAGCAGTACTTC. It codes for CASSWQGGYEQYF.

This rearrangement joins TRBV18 to TRBJ2-7, with D possibly TRBD1 on 7 matching bases. CDR1 is KGHSH, CDR2 LQKENI, per germline. V lost 0 bases and J lost 5, with 17 bases in between. This CDR3 has 16 amino acids. CDR3 bases: TGTGCCAGCTCACCACCGTATGGCAGGGGGGACGACGAGCAGTACTTC. It translates to CASSPPYGRGDDEQYF.

The chain recombines TRBV10-3 with TRBJ2-5, with 7 positions matching TRBD2. CDR1 ENHRY and CDR2 SYGVKD come from the germline V gene. The CDR3 has 13 residues. This chain's CDR3 is CAIGGTSQETQYF. The DNA of the CDR3 is TGTGCTATCGGGGGGACTTCCCAAGAGACCCAGTACTTC.

The chain uses TRBV7-8 and TRBJ2-7, with TRBD2 as a possible D gene (7 bases). CDR3 length: 14 residues. CDR1 and CDR2 (germline): SGHVS, FQNEAQ. V gave up 1 base and J gave up 5 bases, with 12 bases separating them. CDR3 loop: CASSLVGGGHEQYF. In DNA, the CDR3 is TGTGCCAGCAGCTTAGTAGGGGGGGGCCACGAGCAGTACTTC.

This sequence joins TRBV7-6 and TRBJ2-2, with 7 bases aligning to TRBD1. This CDR3 has 14 residues. V shed 4 bases, J shed 6 bases, and the junction held 5 bases outside the gene matches. Per germline, CDR1 SGHVS and CDR2 FNYEAQ. CDR3 nucleotide sequence: TGTGCCAGCAGCTCGAGACAGGGCCCCGGGGAGCTGTTTTTT. This encodes CASSSRQGPGELFF.

This clone was seen more than once but under ten times. The V call is TRBV5-1, the J call TRBJ2-2; 14 bases are a match to TRBD2. Germline V gene sequence: CDR1 SGHRS, CDR2 YFSETQ. The CDR3 is made up of 17 amino acids. V lost 4 bases to trimming and J lost 1 base; unmatched junction nucleotides: 3. CDR3 protein: CASSGGTSGRNTGELFF. CDR3 nucleotides: TGCGCCAGCAGCGGCGGGACTAGCGGGAGGAACACCGGGGAGCTGTTTTTT. Complete variable domain (other parts from reference TRBV5-1 and TRBJ2-2): KAGVTQTPRYLIKTRGQQVTLSCSPISGHRSVSWYQQTPGQGLQFLFEYFSETQRNKGNFPGRFSGRQFSNSRSEMNVSTLELGDSALYLCASSGGTSGRNTGELFFGEGSRLTVL.

The chain employs TRBV3-1 (or the pseudogene TRBV3-2) and TRBJ2-7; D gene unclear. From germline, CDR1 is LGHDT and CDR2 YNNKEL (reference sequence). Trimming pared 0 bases from V and 3 bases from J, leaving 12 bases between. This CDR3 spans 15 amino acids. In nucleotides, the CDR3 is TGTGCCAGCAGCCAAGATCTGAGCCTTGGCTACGAGCAGTACTTC. Translated, it gives CASSQDLSLGYEQYF.

This rearrangement joins TRBV5-1 to TRBJ2-2, with 7 bases identical to TRBD1. This CDR3 has 15 residues. Germline trimming cut 2 bases from V and 4 bases from J; bases unmatched to any gene: 5. Germline-derived CDR1 and CDR2 are SGHRS and YFSETQ. The CDR3 reads CASSLDRVSTGELFF. The CDR3 DNA sequence: TGCGCCAGCAGCTTAGACAGGGTGTCCACCGGGGAGCTGTTTTTT.

This clone came up once. This chain connects TRBV10-2 to TRBJ2-7; TRBD2 is a possible D gene (6 bases). There are 14 residues in the CDR3. Germline V gene data show CDR1 as WSHSY and CDR2 as SAAADI. The V end lost 4 bases, the J end lost 3 bases, and 13 bases lay between the germline ends. CDR3 nucleotides: TGCGCCAGCAGTGGGGCGGGACTGGACTACGAGCAGTACTTC. This sequence encodes CASSGAGLDYEQYF.

The V call is TRBV30, the J call TRBJ1-1, with unresolved D. V dropped 3 bases and J dropped 1 base, with 12 bases sitting between them. This CDR3 has 14 amino acids. The germline CDR1 and CDR2 sequences are GTSNPN and SVGIG (reference sequence). The CDR3 DNA follows: TGTGCCTGGAGGATTCGGGAGAAGAACACTGAAGCTTTCTTT. The encoded protein is CAWRIREKNTEAFF.